These 27 T cell receptor beta chains were all obtained from the same sample, sequenced in a study of blood T cell repertoires in COVID-19. TCRdb's copy holds only in-frame clones and misses some; the assay was immunoSEQ multiplex PCR. The data contain fewer than 300,000 clones, about 89% of them singletons. The specimen was peripheral blood. The receptor source for this set is a man aged 35 to 55 who had recovered from COVID-19.

The count of this clone is one. This sequence joins TRBV6-2 or TRBV6-3 and TRBJ2-5; TRBD2 might be the D (6 bases). Germline CDR1 reads MNHEY; CDR2 reads SVGEGT. Trimming stripped 5 bases from V and 0 bases from J, with 10 bases between. This CDR3 is 14 amino acids long. The CDR3 bases are TGTGCCAGCAGTAGGACTAACAACCAAGAGACCCAGTACTTC. Translating gives CASSRTNNQETQYF.

This rearrangement joins TRBV5-6 to TRBJ1-2; 7 bases line up with TRBD1. Germline CDR1 and CDR2: SGHDT and YYEEEE. With V trimmed by 1 base and J by 4 bases, 4 bases remained unmatched. This CDR3 region has 14 residues. The CDR3 sequence: CASSLPGTVYGYTF. The CDR3 DNA follows: TGTGCCAGCAGCTTGCCCGGGACAGTCTATGGCTACACCTTC.

The chain carries TRBV7-9 and TRBJ1-1; TRBD1 might be the D (6 bases). Germline CDR1 SEHNR, CDR2 FQNEAQ (reference sequence). The CDR3 consists of 13 residues. The ends were cut back, 8 bases at V and 8 bases at J, with 18 bases in the middle. The CDR3 coding sequence is TGTGCCAGCCTCCCTCCTGGGGGCCGGGAAGCTTTCTTT. This encodes CASLPPGGREAFF.

J is TRBJ2-2 and V is TRBV7-7; possible D gene TRBD1, 6 bases. Germline CDR1 and CDR2: SSHAT and FNYEAQ (reference sequence). The CDR3 covers 14 residues. The V and J ends lost 4 bases and 3 bases respectively, with 9 bases between them. This CDR3 reads CASSSTGYTGELFF. The DNA for the CDR3 is TGTGCCAGCAGCTCAACAGGGTACACCGGGGAGCTGTTTTTT.

The gene calls are TRBV3-1 (or the pseudogene TRBV3-2) and TRBJ2-5; 9 positions match TRBD1. This CDR3 contains 15 residues. J gave up 7 bases and V 6 bases, and 12 bases lay outside the gene matches. Looked up from germline, CDR1 is LGHDT and CDR2 is YNNKEL (reference sequence). The DNA of the CDR3 is TGTGCCAGCAGTCTCCGGGACAGGGAAGGTGGGACCCAGTACTTC. Protein sequence: CASSLRDREGGTQYF.

The rearrangement uses TRBV6-2 or TRBV6-3 and TRBJ1-6; 8 positions agree with TRBD1. Germline V gives CDR1 MNHEY, CDR2 SVGEGT. The J segment lost 6 bases and the V segment lost 0 bases, leaving 10 bases of the junction unmatched. This CDR3 region has 18 residues. The CDR3 protein is CASSYSIGQGTINSPLHF. CDR3 sequence (DNA): TGTGCCAGCAGTTACTCGATCGGACAGGGAACAATTAATTCACCCCTCCACTTT.

The chain uses TRBV27 and TRBJ2-7; D perhaps matches TRBD2 (5 bases). The CDR3 loop spans 16 amino acids. Trimming left V 2 bases short and J 0 bases short, with 14 bases between. Germline V lookup: CDR1 MNHEY, CDR2 SMNVEV (reference sequence). The CDR3, as DNA: TGTGCCAGCAGTTTACGGAGGCCCCTGAGCTCCTACGAGCAGTACTTC. Its translation is CASSLRRPLSSYEQYF.

This clone was picked up one time. The gene calls are TRBV7-9 and TRBJ2-7; 9 nucleotides agree with TRBD1. Trimming removed 5 bases from V and 3 bases from J; junction bases left unmatched: 8. Germline V lookup: CDR1 SEHNR, CDR2 FQNEAQ (reference sequence). The CDR3 contains 15 residues. The chain's CDR3 is CASSRVGQGFYEQYF. In DNA form, the CDR3 reads TGTGCCAGCAGCAGGGTGGGACAGGGATTCTACGAGCAGTACTTC.

This clone is a singleton in its sample. The CDR3: CASSPRLAVPGETQYF. CDR3 in DNA: TGTGCCAGCTCACCACGGCTAGCGGTCCCTGGGGAGACCCAGTACTTC. The chain employs TRBV18 and TRBJ2-5; 7 bases fit TRBD2. The CDR3 covers 16 residues. Per the germline V gene, CDR1 is KGHSH and CDR2 is LQKENI. V dropped 1 base and J dropped 5; count of bases not matched to a gene: 10.

The chain has TRBV6-2 or TRBV6-3 and TRBJ2-7, with D perhaps TRBD2 (6 bases). V lost 2 bases, J lost 3 bases, and 20 bases lay in between. CDR3 length equals 17 residues. Germline V gives CDR1 MNHEY, CDR2 SVGEGT. CDR3 coding DNA: TGTGCCAGCAGTTACACCCAGGCCAGCGGGCCTTACTACGAGCAGTACTTC. Encoded protein: CASSYTQASGPYYEQYF.

This chain uses TRBV6-6 with TRBJ1-2; 10 bases map to TRBD1. CDR1 MNHNY and CDR2 SVGAGI come from the germline V gene (reference sequence). The CDR3 consists of 16 residues. The junction had 7 bases not matched to a gene; V was cut back by 5 bases and J by 1 base. CDR3 amino acids: CASSNHGTGVNYGYTF. In DNA form, the CDR3 reads TGTGCCAGCAGTAACCATGGGACAGGGGTTAACTATGGCTACACCTTC.

The chain combines TRBV9 with TRBJ2-5; 7 bases match TRBD1. After removal of 0 bases from V and 5 bases from J, the junction contained 4 bases not matched to a gene. The CDR3 contains 14 residues. CDR1 and CDR2 from the germline V gene are SGDLS and YYNGEE. The CDR3 nucleotides are TGTGCCAGCAGCGTAGCTGGGACAGTGGAGACCCAGTACTTC. It specifies CASSVAGTVETQYF.

There are a few counts of this clone. The chain links TRBV2 to TRBJ2-5, with 7 nucleotides matching TRBD1. CDR3 length: 12 amino acids. Germline V gene lookup returns CDR1 SNHLY and CDR2 FYNNEI. J was trimmed by 4 bases and V by 7 bases; bases with no gene match: 3. CDR3 bases: TGTGCCAGCAAACAGGGGATAGAGACCCAGTACTTC. Its translation is CASKQGIETQYF. Looking up the rest from reference TRBV2 and TRBJ2-5 gives the full variable domain: EPEVTQTPSHQVTQMGQEVILRCVPISNHLYFYWYRQILGQKVEFLVSFYNNEISEKSEIFDDQFSVERPDGSNFTLKIRSTKLEDSAMYFCASKQGIETQYFGPGTRLLVL.

This clone was observed a single time. The chain couples TRBV30 to TRBJ2-5; 7 nucleotides align to TRBD2. CDR1 is GTSNPN and CDR2 is SVGIG in the germline V gene (reference sequence). The CDR3 length is 15 residues. The V and J ends lost 2 bases and 3 bases, in that order; junction bases with no gene match: 9. CDR3 amino acids: CAWSPLGGGEETQYF. The CDR3 coding sequence is TGTGCCTGGAGTCCCTTGGGGGGAGGGGAAGAGACCCAGTACTTC.

The chain is built from TRBV18 and TRBJ1-5, with TRBD1 as a possible D gene (5 bases). CDR3 length: 14 residues. CDR1 and CDR2 from the germline V gene are KGHSH and LQKENI. The V end lost 3 bases, the J end lost 3 bases, and 9 bases lay between the germline ends. For the CDR3, the DNA is TGTGCCAGCTCACCTACAGGAAACAATCAGCCCCAGCATTTT. It translates to CASSPTGNNQPQHF.

The rearrangement links TRBV5-6 to TRBJ1-2; 7 positions match TRBD1. The CDR3 runs 15 residues. The J segment lost 5 bases and the V segment lost 0 bases, leaving 7 bases of the junction unmatched. In germline, CDR1 is SGHDT, CDR2 YYEEEE. CDR3 protein: CASSLGDRVWYGYTF. CDR3 nucleotide sequence: TGTGCCAGCAGCTTGGGCGACAGGGTTTGGTATGGCTACACCTTC.

The V gene is TRBV9, the J gene TRBJ1-1; 7 positions agree with TRBD1. Germline V gives CDR1 SGDLS, CDR2 YYNGEE. With V trimmed by 3 bases and J by 2 bases, 4 bases remained unmatched. The CDR3 extends over 14 amino acids. The CDR3 bases are TGTGCCAGCAGCGCACAGGGGCGTAACACTGAAGCTTTCTTT. Protein sequence: CASSAQGRNTEAFF.

V usage is TRBV7-9 and J usage is TRBJ1-2; 10 positions agree with TRBD1. The V segment lost 5 bases and the J segment 14 bases; nucleotides outside the gene matches: 11. The CDR3 is made up of 13 amino acids. CDR1 and CDR2 (germline): SEHNR, FQNEAQ (reference sequence). CDR3 bases: TGTGCCAGCAGCCCGGGACAGGGGATTCGGAGGACCTTC. Translation: CASSPGQGIRRTF.

The chain joins TRBV7-9 to TRBJ1-2; D call uncertain. Trimming took off 2 bases at V and 0 bases at J, with 7 bases between the two ends. In germline, CDR1 is SEHNR, CDR2 FQNEAQ (reference sequence). This CDR3 has 14 amino acids. As DNA, the CDR3 is TGTGCCAGCAGCTTATCGCGGGCTAACTATGGCTACACCTTC. It encodes CASSLSRANYGYTF.

V is TRBV10-3 and J is TRBJ1-1; TRBD1 agrees at 8 bases. V dropped 4 bases and J dropped 7; count of bases not matched to a gene: 17. Germline CDR1 reads ENHRY; CDR2 reads SYGVKD. The CDR3 runs to 17 residues. The CDR3: CAISGATLRGLQGEAFF. In nucleotides, the CDR3 is TGTGCCATCAGTGGAGCAACCCTCAGGGGGCTCCAGGGTGAAGCTTTCTTT.

The table lists this clone with a few counts. The CDR3 DNA is TGTGCCAGCAGCCTGAACGGACAGAGCAATCAGCCCCAGCATTTT. It yields the protein CASSLNGQSNQPQHF. The chain has TRBV7-2 and TRBJ1-5; possible D gene TRBD1, 6 bases. Trimming cost V 5 bases and J 1 base, with 12 bases left between them. There are 15 residues in the CDR3. Germline V gene sequence: CDR1 SGHTA, CDR2 FQGNSA.

The sample holds one count of this clone. This sequence joins TRBV6-6 and TRBJ1-5; the D is unclear. The V gene's germline CDR1 is MNHNY and CDR2 SVGAGI (reference sequence). This CDR3 is 16 amino acids long. Trimming stripped 5 bases from V and 0 bases from J, with 14 bases between. CDR3 DNA: TGTGCCAGCAGTCGACGGTTCGGGGATAGCAATCAGCCCCAGCATTTT. This sequence encodes CASSRRFGDSNQPQHF.

In this sample, this clone turned up once. This chain uses TRBV5-4 with TRBJ2-3; 11 bases are a match to TRBD2. CDR1 and CDR2 (germline): SGHNT, YYREEE (reference sequence). CDR3 length: 14 amino acids. V was pared by 4 bases and J by 8 bases, with 6 bases of the junction left unmatched. CDR3 sequence reads: CASSRTLAGGTQYF. CDR3 coding DNA: TGTGCCAGCAGCAGGACCCTAGCGGGAGGTACGCAGTATTTT.

V gene TRBV6-4 combines with J gene TRBJ2-1, with 12 bases matching TRBD2. With 3 bases clipped from V and 6 bases from J, the junction kept 3 bases outside the gene matches. The CDR3 is 15 residues long. The germline V gene encodes CDR1 MRHNA and CDR2 SNTAGT. In DNA form, the CDR3 reads TGTGCCAGCAGTGAGACTAGCGGGAGTTTCAATGAGCAGTTCTTC. This encodes CASSETSGSFNEQFF.

The gene calls are TRBV24-1 and TRBJ2-1; 11 bases are shared with TRBD2. The ends lost 5 bases at V and 9 bases at J; junction bases unmatched: 11. Germline assignment: CDR1 KGHDR and CDR2 SFDVKD. This CDR3 has 16 residues. DNA for the CDR3: TGTGCCACCAGTGGATCCCCTAGCGGGAGGATGGGTGAGCAGTTCTTC. This encodes CATSGSPSGRMGEQFF.

J is TRBJ1-6 and V is TRBV3-1 (or the pseudogene TRBV3-2); unclear D gene. The ends were cut back, 1 base at V and 0 bases at J, with 13 bases in the middle. The CDR3 is 18 residues long. Per germline, CDR1 LGHDT and CDR2 YNNKEL (reference sequence). The CDR3 region is CASSQGDGRSSYNSPLHF. Here the CDR3 DNA reads TGTGCCAGCAGCCAAGGAGACGGGAGAAGCTCCTATAATTCACCCCTCCACTTT.

The J gene is TRBJ2-3, the V gene TRBV19, with D possibly TRBD1 on 5 matching bases. Germline V gene data show CDR1 as LNHDA and CDR2 as SQIVND (reference sequence). The CDR3 is 12 amino acids. The germline V and J ends were trimmed by 9 bases and 2 bases, with 9 bases remaining between them. In DNA form, the CDR3 reads TGTGCCAGCTCAGGGTTCACAGATACGCAGTATTTT. It translates to CASSGFTDTQYF.